The 15 T cell receptor beta chains given below trace back to one sample, sequenced in a study of blood T cells in healthy people across ages. A second 7 to 11 cycle PCR used barcoded and J-beta primers. Each CDR3 protein is one row after TCRdb ran MiXCR on the 5' RACE reads. The sample lists 1.5 million to 2 million distinct CDR3 sequences; roughly 30% were seen once. The specimen sequenced was blood. These receptor sequences come from a woman aged 25 to 45 in good health.

The chain employs TRBV20-1 and TRBJ2-5; a possible D gene is TRBD2 (5 bases). V lost 3 bases and J 5 bases, leaving 16 bases between the germline ends. The germline V gene encodes CDR1 DFQATT and CDR2 SNEGSKA (reference sequence). The CDR3 consists of 14 residues. The CDR3, as DNA: TGCAGTGCTAGCAACAGCGGACGCGGGGAGACCCAGTACTTC. This translates into CSASNSGRGETQYF.

This clonotype was observed a few times. V is TRBV12-3 or TRBV12-4 and J is TRBJ1-2; D unresolved. Trimming removed 5 bases at V and 4 bases at J, with 11 bases between. This CDR3 region has 13 residues. The CDR3: CASSTPGGYGYTF. The CDR3, as DNA: TGTGCCAGCAGTACCCCAGGAGGCTATGGCTACACCTTC.

In this sample, this clonotype turned up many times. The rearrangement joins TRBV7-2 to TRBJ2-5, with 10 nucleotides matching TRBD2. J was trimmed by 1 base and V by 0 bases; bases with no gene match: 2. This CDR3 has 16 amino acids. Germline V CDR1 and CDR2: SGHTA, FQGNSA. CDR3 nucleotide sequence: TGTGCCAGCAGCTTAGCGGTAGCGGGGGGCCAAGAGACCCAGTACTTC. It yields the protein CASSLAVAGGQETQYF.

Regarding this clonotype: Being one base from a much bigger clone, this may be a read error. V usage is TRBV10-2 and J usage is TRBJ2-3, with 7 nucleotides matching TRBD2. The germline V gene encodes CDR1 WSHSY and CDR2 SAAADI. The CDR3 extends over 17 amino acids. Germline trimming cut 1 base from V and 4 bases from J; bases unmatched to any gene: 11. CDR3 sequence (DNA): TGCGCCAGCAGTGAGTTTCGAGCGGGAACCAGCGCAGATACGCAGTATTTT. This encodes CASSEFRAGTSADTQYF.

The V gene is TRBV12-3 or TRBV12-4, the J gene TRBJ1-2; weak D call: TRBD1 (6 bases). This CDR3 is built from 13 residues. V shed 3 bases and J shed 6 bases, with 11 bases lying between them. Written as DNA, the CDR3 is TGTGCCAGCAGTTTTACCAGGGGCAATGGCTACACCTTC. Translation gives CASSFTRGNGYTF.

This clonotype was picked up many times. The CDR3 region has the DNA TGCAGTGCTAAACCGGGACTAGCGGGAAAGCAGTATTTT. Residues: CSAKPGLAGKQYF. The chain employs TRBV20-1 and TRBJ2-3; 13 positions match TRBD2. The germline V gene has CDR1 DFQATT and CDR2 SNEGSKA (reference sequence). The J segment lost 11 bases and the V segment lost 4 bases, leaving 6 bases of the junction unmatched. The CDR3 covers 13 residues.

This clonotype was detected ten times or more. The chain joins TRBV28 to TRBJ2-7; D unresolved. The V end was cut by 6 bases, the J end by 4 bases, with 10 bases between. This CDR3 has 12 residues. Germline loops: CDR1 MDHEN, CDR2 SYDVKM. CDR3 protein: CASRASRYEQYF. CDR3 sequence (DNA): TGTGCCAGCAGGGCCAGTAGGTACGAGCAGTACTTC. Combining the CDR3 with reference TRBV28 and TRBJ2-7 gives the whole variable domain DVKVTQSSRYLVKRTGEKVFLECVQDMDHENMFWYRQDPGLGLRLIYFSYDVKMKEKGDIPEGYSVSREKKERFSLILESASTNQTSMYLCASRASRYEQYFGPGTRLTVT.

This clonotype was found many times. The chain recombines TRBV12-3 or TRBV12-4 with TRBJ2-5; possibly TRBD2 for D (7 bases). This CDR3 region has 18 residues. V shed 3 bases and J shed 1 base, with 21 bases lying between them. CDR3 DNA sequence: TGTGCCAGCAGTTTCAACCTCTTGGGGGGGGGCCTCCAAGAGACCCAGTACTTC. Translated, it gives CASSFNLLGGGLQETQYF.

The chain uses TRBV12-2 and TRBJ2-1; the table's D call of TRBD2 was not tested on the DNA. TRBV12-2 represents a pseudogene. The CDR3 contains 16 residues. The CDR3 reads CASPSASGSTYNEQFF. The CDR3 coding sequence is TGTGCAAGTCCGTCGGCTAGCGGGAGTACCTACAATGAGCAGTTCTTC.

This clonotype was counted between two and nine times. This chain links TRBV14 with TRBJ2-5, with a possible D match to TRBD1 (5 bases). Germline V gene lookup returns CDR1 SGHDN and CDR2 FVKESK. Between the trimmed V and J ends, which lost 4 bases and 11 bases, there was a span of 20 bases. The CDR3 contains 14 residues. The CDR3 spells CASSPVGRALEQYF. CDR3 nucleotides: TGTGCCAGCAGCCCTGTCGGCAGGGCTCTTGAGCAGTACTTC.

This clonotype was recorded only once. A read error may account for a junction end that differs from germline. The CDR3 is CASHPNPFRGGGKRKERLFF. The CDR3 DNA sequence: TGTGCCAGCCACCCAAACCCTTTCCGTGGGGGGGGGAAGCGGAAGGAAAGACTGTTTTTT. The rearrangement uses TRBV27 and TRBJ1-4; TRBD1 might be the D (5 bases). This CDR3 region has 20 residues. Germline V gene data show CDR1 as MNHEY and CDR2 as SMNVEV (reference sequence).

The genes are TRBV7-3 and TRBJ2-2, with D unresolved. Between the trimmed V and J ends, which lost 4 bases and 4 bases, there was a span of 7 bases. Germline CDR1 SGHTA, CDR2 FQGTGA. The CDR3 totals 13 residues. The CDR3 bases are TGTGCCAGCAGCTGGGAATCCACCGGGGAGCTGTTTTTT. Protein: CASSWESTGELFF.

This clonotype was observed a handful of times. The CDR3 reads CASSSQGGLEKLFF. The CDR3, as DNA: TGTGCCAGCAGCTCACAGGGGGGACTTGAAAAACTGTTTTTT. The rearrangement uses TRBV7-9 and TRBJ1-4, with 8 bases that match TRBD1. The trim removed 4 bases at V and 7 bases at J, leaving 5 bases unmatched. This CDR3 has 14 amino acids. Germline CDR1 is SEHNR and CDR2 is FQNEAQ (reference sequence).

With regard to this clonotype: The junction shows a germline mismatch at one end, possibly a read error. The chain is built from TRBV5-1 and TRBJ2-5; 7 positions agree with TRBD2. The CDR3 is 16 residues long. Germline V lookup: CDR1 SGHRS, CDR2 YFSETQ. CDR3 amino acids: CASSLTLARRQETQYF. The CDR3 nucleotides are TGCGCCAGCAGCTTGACACTAGCGAGGCGACAAGAGACTCAGTACTTC.

This chain uses TRBV19 with TRBJ2-7; TRBD2 aligns across 11 bases. This CDR3 region has 14 residues. Germline trimming cut 6 bases from V and 2 bases from J; bases unmatched to any gene: 3. Germline assignment: CDR1 LNHDA and CDR2 SQIVND (reference sequence). In nucleotides, the CDR3 is TGTGCCAGTAGGGGACTAGCGGAGCCCTACGAGCAGTACTTC. The encoded protein is CASRGLAEPYEQYF.